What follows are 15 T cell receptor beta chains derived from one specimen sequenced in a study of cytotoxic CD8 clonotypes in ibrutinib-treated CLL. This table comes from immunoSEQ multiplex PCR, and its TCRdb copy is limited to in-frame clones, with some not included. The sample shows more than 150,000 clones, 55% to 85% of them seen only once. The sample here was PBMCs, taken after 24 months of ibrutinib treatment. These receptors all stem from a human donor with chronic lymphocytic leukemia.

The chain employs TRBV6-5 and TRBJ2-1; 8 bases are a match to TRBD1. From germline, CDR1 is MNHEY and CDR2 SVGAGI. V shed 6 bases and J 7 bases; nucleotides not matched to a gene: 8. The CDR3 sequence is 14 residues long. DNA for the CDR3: TGTGCCAGCAGGCGGGACAGGAACAGGAATGAGCAGTTCTTC. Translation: CASRRDRNRNEQFF.

In nucleotides, the CDR3 is TGCGCCAGCGGGGGACAGGTGAACACTGAAGCTTTCTTT. Encoded protein: CASGGQVNTEAFF. The V call is TRBV5-1, the J call TRBJ1-1; 8 bases fit TRBD1. This CDR3 is built from 13 residues. Germline V lookup: CDR1 SGHRS, CDR2 YFSETQ. Trimming removed 7 bases from V and 0 bases from J; junction bases left unmatched: 2. Based on the CDR3 plus reference TRBV5-1 and TRBJ1-1, the full variable domain is KAGVTQTPRYLIKTRGQQVTLSCSPISGHRSVSWYQQTPGQGLQFLFEYFSETQRNKGNFPGRFSGRQFSNSRSEMNVSTLELGDSALYLCASGGQVNTEAFFGQGTRLTVV.

The CDR3 protein is CASSQTPGLADAEYF. The CDR3 region has the DNA TGCGCCAGCAGCCAGACACCGGGACTAGCGGACGCCGAGTACTTC. V usage is TRBV4-1 and J usage is TRBJ2-5; 11 bases align to TRBD2. The CDR3 totals 15 residues. Germline lookup yields CDR1 MGHRA and CDR2 YSYEKL. The V gene end was trimmed by 3 bases and the J gene end by 12 bases; junction bases not matched to a gene: 12.

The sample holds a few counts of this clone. The CDR3 DNA reads as TGTGCCAGCTCACCCCGAGTAGACACTGAAGCTTTCTTT. Translating it yields CASSPRVDTEAFF. The V call is TRBV18, the J call TRBJ1-1; D is uncertain. This CDR3 has 13 residues. The germline V gene has CDR1 KGHSH and CDR2 LQKENI. Deletions cut 3 bases from V and 3 bases from J, with 8 bases between.

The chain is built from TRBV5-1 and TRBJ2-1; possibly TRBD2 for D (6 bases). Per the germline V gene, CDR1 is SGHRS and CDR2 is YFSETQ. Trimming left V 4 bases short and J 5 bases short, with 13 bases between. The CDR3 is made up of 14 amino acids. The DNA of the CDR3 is TGCGCCAGCAGCAGTATTAGCGGAAACAATGAGCAGTTCTTC. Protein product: CASSSISGNNEQFF. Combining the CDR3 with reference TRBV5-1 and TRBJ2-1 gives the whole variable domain KAGVTQTPRYLIKTRGQQVTLSCSPISGHRSVSWYQQTPGQGLQFLFEYFSETQRNKGNFPGRFSGRQFSNSRSEMNVSTLELGDSALYLCASSSISGNNEQFFGPGTRLTVL.

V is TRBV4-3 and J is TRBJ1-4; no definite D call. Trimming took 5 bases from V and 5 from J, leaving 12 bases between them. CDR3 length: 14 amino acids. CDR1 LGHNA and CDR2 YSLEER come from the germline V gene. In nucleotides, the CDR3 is TGCGCCAGCAGCAGACATCAGCAAAATGAAAAACTGTTTTTT. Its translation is CASSRHQQNEKLFF.

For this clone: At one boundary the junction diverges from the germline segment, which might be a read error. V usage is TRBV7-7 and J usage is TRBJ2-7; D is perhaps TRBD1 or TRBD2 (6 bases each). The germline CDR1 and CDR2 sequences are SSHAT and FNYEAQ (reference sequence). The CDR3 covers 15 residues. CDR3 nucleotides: TGTGCTAGCAGCTTAGCAGCAGGGGAGGCCTACGAGCAGTACTTC. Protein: CASSLAAGEAYEQYF.

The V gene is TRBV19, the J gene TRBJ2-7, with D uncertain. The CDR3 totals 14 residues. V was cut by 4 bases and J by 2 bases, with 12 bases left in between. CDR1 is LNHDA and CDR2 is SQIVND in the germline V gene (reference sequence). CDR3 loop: CASSTSRATYEQYF. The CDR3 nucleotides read TGTGCCAGTAGTACGTCCCGGGCTACCTACGAGCAGTACTTC.

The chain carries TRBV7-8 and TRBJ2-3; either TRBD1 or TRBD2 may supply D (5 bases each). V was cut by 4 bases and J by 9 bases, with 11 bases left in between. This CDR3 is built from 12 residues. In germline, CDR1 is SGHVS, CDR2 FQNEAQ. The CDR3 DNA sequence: TGTGCCAGCAGCTCACCGGGGCAAACGCAGTATTTT. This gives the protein CASSSPGQTQYF. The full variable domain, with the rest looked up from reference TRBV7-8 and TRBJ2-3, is GAGVSQSPRYKVAKRGQDVALRCDPISGHVSLFWYQQALGQGPEFLTYFQNEAQLDKSGLPSDRFFAERPEGSVSTLKIQRTQQEDSAVYLCASSSPGQTQYFGPGTRLTVL.

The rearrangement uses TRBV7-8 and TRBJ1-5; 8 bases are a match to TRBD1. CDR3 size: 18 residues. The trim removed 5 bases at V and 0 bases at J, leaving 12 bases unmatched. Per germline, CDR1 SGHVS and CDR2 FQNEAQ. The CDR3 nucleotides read TGTGCCAGCAGCATTCAGGGGGCGGGAGCGGATAGCAATCAGCCCCAGCATTTT. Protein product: CASSIQGAGADSNQPQHF.

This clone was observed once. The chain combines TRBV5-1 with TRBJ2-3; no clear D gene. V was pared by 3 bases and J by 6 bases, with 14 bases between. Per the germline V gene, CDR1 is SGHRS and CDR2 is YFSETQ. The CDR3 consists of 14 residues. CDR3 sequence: CASSSEMVGDTQYF. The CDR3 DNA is TGCGCCAGCAGCTCCGAAATGGTCGGGGATACGCAGTATTTT.

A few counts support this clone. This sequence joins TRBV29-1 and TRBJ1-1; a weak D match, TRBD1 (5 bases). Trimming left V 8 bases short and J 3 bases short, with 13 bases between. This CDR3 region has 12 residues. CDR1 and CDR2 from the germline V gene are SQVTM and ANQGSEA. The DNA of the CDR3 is TGCAGCTCTTTTGCGGGGGACACTGAAGCTTTCTTT. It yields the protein CSSFAGDTEAFF.

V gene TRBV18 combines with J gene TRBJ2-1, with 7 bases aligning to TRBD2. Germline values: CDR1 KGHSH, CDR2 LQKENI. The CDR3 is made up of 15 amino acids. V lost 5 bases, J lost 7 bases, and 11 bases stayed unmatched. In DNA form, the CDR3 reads TGTGCCAGCTCATCGGGACTGGGGGAGGGGAATGAGCAGTTCTTC. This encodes CASSSGLGEGNEQFF.

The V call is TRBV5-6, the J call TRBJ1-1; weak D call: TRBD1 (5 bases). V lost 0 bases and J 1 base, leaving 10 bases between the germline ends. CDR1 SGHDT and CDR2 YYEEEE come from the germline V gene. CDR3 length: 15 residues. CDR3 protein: CASSLAWGTNTEAFF. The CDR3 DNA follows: TGTGCCAGCAGCTTGGCCTGGGGGACGAACACTGAAGCTTTCTTT.

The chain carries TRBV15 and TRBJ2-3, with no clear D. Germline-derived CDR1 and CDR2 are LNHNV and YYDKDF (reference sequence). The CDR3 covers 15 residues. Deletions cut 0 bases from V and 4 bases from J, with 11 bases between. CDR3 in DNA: TGTGCCACCAGCAGAGATGGTCTAGTTTCAGATACGCAGTATTTT. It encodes CATSRDGLVSDTQYF.